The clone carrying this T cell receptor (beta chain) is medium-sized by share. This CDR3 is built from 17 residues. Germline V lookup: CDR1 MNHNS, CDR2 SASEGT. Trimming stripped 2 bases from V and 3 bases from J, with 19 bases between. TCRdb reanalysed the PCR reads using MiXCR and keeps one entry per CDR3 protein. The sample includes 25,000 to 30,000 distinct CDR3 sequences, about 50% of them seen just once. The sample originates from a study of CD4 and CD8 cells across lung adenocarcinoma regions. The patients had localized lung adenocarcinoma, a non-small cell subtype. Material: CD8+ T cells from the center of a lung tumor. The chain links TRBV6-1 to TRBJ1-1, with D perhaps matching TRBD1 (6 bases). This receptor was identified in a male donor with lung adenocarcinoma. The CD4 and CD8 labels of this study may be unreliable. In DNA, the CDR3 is TGTGCCAGCAGTGAAAGGGCGGGGGGGGGCGCGGACACTGAAGCTTTCTTT. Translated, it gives CASSERAGGGADTEAFF.